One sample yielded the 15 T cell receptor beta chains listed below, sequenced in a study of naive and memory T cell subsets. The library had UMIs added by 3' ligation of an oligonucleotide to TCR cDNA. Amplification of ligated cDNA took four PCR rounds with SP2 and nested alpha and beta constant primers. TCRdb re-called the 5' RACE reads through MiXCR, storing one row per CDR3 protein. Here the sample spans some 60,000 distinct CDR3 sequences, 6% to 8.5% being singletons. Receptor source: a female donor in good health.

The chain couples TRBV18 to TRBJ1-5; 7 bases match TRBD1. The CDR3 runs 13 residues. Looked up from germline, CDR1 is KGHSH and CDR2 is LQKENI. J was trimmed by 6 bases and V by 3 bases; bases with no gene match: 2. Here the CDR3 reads CASSPDRAQPQHF. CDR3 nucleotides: TGTGCCAGCTCACCTGACAGGGCTCAGCCCCAGCATTTT. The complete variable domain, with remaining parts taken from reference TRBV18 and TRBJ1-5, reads NAGVMQNPRHLVRRRGQEARLRCSPMKGHSHVYWYRQLPEEGLKFMVYLQKENIIDESGMPKERFSAEFPKEGPSILRIQQVVRGDSAAYFCASSPDRAQPQHFGDGTRLSIL.

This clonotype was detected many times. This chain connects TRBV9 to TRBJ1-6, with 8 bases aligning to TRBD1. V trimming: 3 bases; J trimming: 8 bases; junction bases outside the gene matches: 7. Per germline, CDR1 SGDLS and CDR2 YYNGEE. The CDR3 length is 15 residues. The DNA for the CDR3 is TGTGCCAGCAGCGAGGGAGGACAGGGTTATTCACCCCTCCACTTT. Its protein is CASSEGGQGYSPLHF.

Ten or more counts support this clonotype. The CDR3 here is CASSPGTRDPFF. The CDR3 nucleotides are TGTGCCAGCAGTCCCGGGACTCGTGATCCGTTCTTC. This chain connects TRBV28 to TRBJ2-1, with a tentative D call TRBD2 (6 bases). Trimming took off 5 bases at V and 15 bases at J, with 17 bases between the two ends. Germline-derived CDR1 and CDR2 are MDHEN and SYDVKM. The CDR3 spans 12 residues.

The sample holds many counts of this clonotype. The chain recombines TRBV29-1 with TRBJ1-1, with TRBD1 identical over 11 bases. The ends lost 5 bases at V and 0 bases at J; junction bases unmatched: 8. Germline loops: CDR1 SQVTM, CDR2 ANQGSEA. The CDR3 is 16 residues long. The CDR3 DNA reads TGCAGCGTTTCCAGGACAGGGGGCGGATTGAACACTGAAGCTTTCTTT. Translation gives CSVSRTGGGLNTEAFF.

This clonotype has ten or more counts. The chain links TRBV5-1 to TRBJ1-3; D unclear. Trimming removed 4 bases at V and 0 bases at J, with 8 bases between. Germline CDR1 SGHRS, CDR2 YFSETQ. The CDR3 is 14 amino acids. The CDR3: CASSLASSGNTIYF. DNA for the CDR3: TGCGCCAGCAGCCTGGCGAGCTCTGGAAACACCATATATTTT. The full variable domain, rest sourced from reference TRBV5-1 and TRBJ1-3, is KAGVTQTPRYLIKTRGQQVTLSCSPISGHRSVSWYQQTPGQGLQFLFEYFSETQRNKGNFPGRFSGRQFSNSRSEMNVSTLELGDSALYLCASSLASSGNTIYFGEGSWLTVV.

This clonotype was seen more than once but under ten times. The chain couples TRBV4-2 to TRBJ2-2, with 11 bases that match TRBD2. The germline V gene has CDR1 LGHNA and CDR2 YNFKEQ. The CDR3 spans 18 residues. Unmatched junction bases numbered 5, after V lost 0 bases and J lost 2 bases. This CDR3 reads CASSQDSLAGGNTGELFF. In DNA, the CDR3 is TGTGCCAGCAGCCAAGATTCCCTAGCGGGGGGTAACACCGGGGAGCTGTTTTTT.

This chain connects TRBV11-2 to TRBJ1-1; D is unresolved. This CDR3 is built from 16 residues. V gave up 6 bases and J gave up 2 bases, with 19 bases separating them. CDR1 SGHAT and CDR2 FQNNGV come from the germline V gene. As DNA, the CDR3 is TGTGCCAGCAGACGAGGCGCGTCGAACCAAAACACTGAAGCTTTCTTT. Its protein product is CASRRGASNQNTEAFF. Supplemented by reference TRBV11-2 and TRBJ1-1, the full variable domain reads EAGVAQSPRYKIIEKRQSVAFWCNPISGHATLYWYQQILGQGPKLLIQFQNNGVVDDSQLPKDRFSAERLKGVDSTLKIQPAKLEDSAVYLCASRRGASNQNTEAFFGQGTRLTVV.

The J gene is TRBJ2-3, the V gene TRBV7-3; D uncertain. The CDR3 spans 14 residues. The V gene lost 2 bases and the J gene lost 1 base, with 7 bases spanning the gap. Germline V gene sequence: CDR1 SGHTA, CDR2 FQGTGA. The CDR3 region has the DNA TGTGCCAGCAGCTTATCGGTAGGCACAGATACGCAGTATTTT. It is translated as CASSLSVGTDTQYF.

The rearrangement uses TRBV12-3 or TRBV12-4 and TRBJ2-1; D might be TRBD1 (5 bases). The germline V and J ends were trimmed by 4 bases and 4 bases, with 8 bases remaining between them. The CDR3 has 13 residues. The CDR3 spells CASSSDRYNEQFF. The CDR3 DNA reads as TGTGCCAGCAGTTCCGACAGATACAATGAGCAGTTCTTC.

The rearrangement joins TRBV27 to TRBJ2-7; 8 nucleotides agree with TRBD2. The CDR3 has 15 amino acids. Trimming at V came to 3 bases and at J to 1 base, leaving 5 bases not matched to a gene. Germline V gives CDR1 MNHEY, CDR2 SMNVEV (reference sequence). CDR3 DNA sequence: TGTGCCAGCAGTTTGGAGGGCGGGAGGTCCTACGAGCAGTACTTC. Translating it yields CASSLEGGRSYEQYF.

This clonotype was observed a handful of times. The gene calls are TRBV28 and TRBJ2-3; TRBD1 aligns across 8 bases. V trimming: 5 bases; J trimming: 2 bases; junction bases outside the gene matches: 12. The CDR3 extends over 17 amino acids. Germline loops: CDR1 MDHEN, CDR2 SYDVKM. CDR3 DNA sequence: TGTGCCAGCAGTAGGGGCGGGACAGGCGAGGCCACAGATACGCAGTATTTT. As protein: CASSRGGTGEATDTQYF.

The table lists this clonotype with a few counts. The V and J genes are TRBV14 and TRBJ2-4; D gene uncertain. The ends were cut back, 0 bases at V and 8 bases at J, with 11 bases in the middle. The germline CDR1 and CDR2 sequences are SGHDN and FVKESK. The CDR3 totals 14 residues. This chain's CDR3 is CASSQDSSRYIQYF. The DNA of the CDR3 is TGTGCCAGCAGCCAAGACAGCTCGCGGTACATTCAGTACTTC.

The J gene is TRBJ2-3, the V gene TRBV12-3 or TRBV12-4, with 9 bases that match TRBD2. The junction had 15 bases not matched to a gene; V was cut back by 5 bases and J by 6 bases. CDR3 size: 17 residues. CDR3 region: CASSLQTSGARGDTQYF. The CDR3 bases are TGTGCCAGCAGTCTGCAGACTAGCGGAGCCCGGGGGGATACGCAGTATTTT.

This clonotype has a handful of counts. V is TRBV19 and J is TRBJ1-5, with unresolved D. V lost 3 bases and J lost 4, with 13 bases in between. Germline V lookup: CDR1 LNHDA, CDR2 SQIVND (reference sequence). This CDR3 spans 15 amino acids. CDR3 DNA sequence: TGTGCCAGTAGTATGAGGAGTGAGGGAAATCAGCCCCAGCATTTT. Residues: CASSMRSEGNQPQHF.

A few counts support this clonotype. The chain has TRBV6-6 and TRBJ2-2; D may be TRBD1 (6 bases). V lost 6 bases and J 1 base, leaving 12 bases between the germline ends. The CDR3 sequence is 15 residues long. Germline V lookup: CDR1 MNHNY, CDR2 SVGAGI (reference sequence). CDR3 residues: CASRLGGRNTGELFF. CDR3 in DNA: TGTGCCAGCAGACTTGGGGGCCGGAACACCGGGGAGCTGTTTTTT.